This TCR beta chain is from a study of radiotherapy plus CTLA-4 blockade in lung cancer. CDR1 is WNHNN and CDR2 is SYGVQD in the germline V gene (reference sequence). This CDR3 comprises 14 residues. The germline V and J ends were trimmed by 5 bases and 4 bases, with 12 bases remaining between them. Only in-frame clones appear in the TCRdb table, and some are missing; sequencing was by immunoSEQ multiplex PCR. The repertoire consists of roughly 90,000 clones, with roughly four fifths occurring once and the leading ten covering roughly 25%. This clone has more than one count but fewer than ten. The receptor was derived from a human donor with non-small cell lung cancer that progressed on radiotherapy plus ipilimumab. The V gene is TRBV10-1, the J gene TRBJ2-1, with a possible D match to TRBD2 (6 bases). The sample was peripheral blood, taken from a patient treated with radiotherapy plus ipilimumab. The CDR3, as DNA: TGCGCCAGCAGTCCAGGTCTAGCGTACAATGAGCAGTTCTTC. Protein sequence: CASSPGLAYNEQFF.